The entry below describes one T cell receptor (beta chain). These data originate in a study of blood T cell repertoires in COVID-19. Looking at the study overall: Samples came from the United States, Italy and Spain, spanning acute and convalescent COVID-19. T cells, B-cell-depleted T cells, or PBMCs supplied cDNA or gDNA.

Trimming stripped 1 base from V and 5 bases from J, with 7 bases between. Germline-derived CDR1 and CDR2 are SGHNT and YYREEE (reference sequence). This CDR3 has 13 amino acids. Original processing methods: Reference gene primer amplification gave nucleated cell count estimates. Generated by immunoSEQ multiplex PCR, the TCRdb table keeps only in-frame clones and is missing some. V, J and clone size are taken as reported in that table, and D and trimming were inferred from the DNA itself. The sample contains around 97,000 clones, roughly 87% of which appear only once. This chain uses TRBV5-4 with TRBJ2-1; D gene uncertain. The source of this sequence is a woman older than 75 in a cohort sampled during active COVID-19. Material: peripheral blood. DNA for the CDR3: TGTGCCAGCAGCTTGCGCGGAAACAATGAGCAGTTCTTC. Amino acid sequence: CASSLRGNNEQFF.